These T cell receptor beta chains were read from a single sample in a study of blood T cells in healthy people across ages. In TCRdb, the 5' RACE reads were re-called with MiXCR into one record per CDR3 protein. The table includes about 1.6 million distinct CDR3 sequences, about 35% detected once. Sequencing was done on a sample of blood. These receptors came from a woman in her twenties or thirties in good health. Both conserved end residues are part of each CDR3. The D gene is left open where the match is weak. The size field is filled for only some rows; it gives once, few, many or a size class.

V gene	D gene	J gene	clone size	CDR3 protein	CDR3 DNA
TRBV30	TRBD1	TRBJ2-3	NA	CAWSVSGQGQYF	TGTGCCTGGAGTGTATCGGGACAGGGGCAGTATTTT
TRBV4-1	NA	TRBJ1-5	NA	CASSPKGYSNQPQHF	TGCGCCAGCAGCCCAAAGGGTTATAGCAATCAGCCCCAGCATTTT
TRBV4-1	NA	TRBJ1-2	few	CASSQDQLPGGGYTF	TGCGCCAGCAGCCAAGATCAACTTCCTGGGGGTGGCTACACCTTC
TRBV5-1	TRBD1	TRBJ2-7	NA	CASSPWDSSNEQYF	TGCGCCAGCAGCCCTTGGGACAGCTCTAATGAGCAGTACTTC
TRBV20-1	NA	TRBJ2-1	NA	CSAPFDRQVF	TGCAGTGCTCCTTTTGACCGACAGGTCTTC
TRBV20-1	TRBD2	TRBJ2-1	NA	CSAETSLAGGPQFF	TGCAGTGCTGAAACCTCGCTAGCGGGAGGGCCCCAGTTCTTC
TRBV20-1	NA	TRBJ2-3	NA	CSARANQRDTQYF	TGCAGTGCTAGAGCAAACCAGCGGGATACGCAGTATTTT
TRBV6-1	NA	TRBJ2-5	many	CATARGFQETQYF	TGTGCCACCGCACGGGGTTTTCAAGAGACCCAGTACTTC
TRBV6-5	NA	TRBJ1-1	NA	CASSPQGEGTEAFF	TGTGCCAGCAGCCCACAGGGCGAGGGCACTGAAGCTTTCTTT
TRBV5-1	NA	TRBJ1-1	NA	CASSLDGRGDTEAFF	TGCGCCAGCAGCTTGGACGGCCGGGGAGACACTGAAGCTTTCTTT
TRBV4-1	TRBD1	TRBJ2-2	NA	CASSHPKRKDRGPNGELFF	TGCGCCAGCAGCCATCCCAAGCGAAAGGACAGGGGGCCTAACGGGGAGCTGTTTTTT
TRBV7-9	NA	TRBJ1-1	NA	CASSLAIGTEAFF	TGTGCCAGCAGCTTAGCGATCGGGACTGAAGCTTTCTTT
TRBV14	NA	TRBJ2-5	few	CASSQLPGKSYQETQYF	TGTGCCAGCAGCCAACTCCCAGGGAAGTCCTACCAAGAGACCCAGTACTTC
TRBV14	NA	TRBJ2-5	few	CASSIGLGRETQYF	TGTGCCAGCAGCATCGGGTTAGGGCGAGAGACCCAGTACTTC
TRBV7-9	NA	TRBJ2-7	NA	CASGVDEDSYEQYF	TGTGCCAGCGGCGTAGACGAGGACTCCTACGAGCAGTACTTC
TRBV28	TRBD1	TRBJ2-7	few	CASSFPRTGEYEQYF	TGTGCCAGCAGTTTCCCCCGGACAGGGGAATACGAGCAGTACTTC
TRBV10-3	NA	TRBJ1-2	NA	CATGRSVAGEYGYTF	TGTGCCACGGGACGTTCGGTGGCAGGGGAATATGGCTACACCTTC
TRBV29-1	NA	TRBJ2-3	NA	CSVGTLPDTQYF	TGCAGCGTTGGGACATTACCAGATACGCAGTATTTT
TRBV29-1	NA	TRBJ2-1	many	CSVWTAEQFF	TGCAGCGTTTGGACTGCGGAGCAGTTCTTC
TRBV18	NA	TRBJ2-3	few	CASSPGQWADTQYF	TGTGCCAGCTCACCCGGACAGTGGGCAGATACGCAGTATTTT
TRBV12-3/TRBV12-4	NA	TRBJ1-1	NA	CASSLARIAEAFF	TGTGCCAGCAGTTTAGCCAGGATAGCTGAAGCTTTCTTT
TRBV4-1	NA	TRBJ2-7	NA	CASSQNGILPGEQYF	TGCGCCAGCAGCCAAAATGGAATTTTGCCGGGCGAGCAGTACTTC
TRBV15	NA	TRBJ2-3	few	CATSRDPREADTQYF	TGTGCCACCAGCAGAGATCCCCGGGAAGCAGATACGCAGTATTTT
TRBV10-3	TRBD1	TRBJ2-7	few	CAITTGQGPREQYF	TGTGCCATCACTACCGGACAGGGTCCCCGCGAGCAGTACTTC
TRBV11-2	NA	TRBJ2-7	few	CASSSAAGFSYEQYF	TGTGCCAGCAGCTCCGCAGCGGGCTTCTCCTACGAGCAGTACTTC
TRBV7-9	NA	TRBJ2-1	few	CASSFPLQGAYNEQFF	TGTGCCAGCAGCTTCCCATTACAAGGTGCCTACAATGAGCAGTTCTTC
TRBV12-3/TRBV12-4	TRBD1	TRBJ2-1	NA	CASSPGQADSEQFF	TGTGCCAGCAGTCCGGGACAGGCGGACAGTGAGCAGTTCTTC
TRBV20-1	TRBD2	TRBJ2-3	NA	CSARDYAGADTQYF	TGCAGTGCTAGAGATTACGCGGGAGCAGATACGCAGTATTTT
TRBV2	NA	TRBJ2-1	NA	CASEPGTAYNEQFF	TGTGCCAGCGAACCCGGGACGGCCTACAATGAGCAGTTCTTC
TRBV20-1	TRBD2	TRBJ2-3	NA	CSARDRGTSGRKSTDTQYF	TGCAGTGCTAGAGATCGGGGGACTAGCGGGAGGAAGAGCACAGATACGCAGTATTTT
TRBV12-3/TRBV12-4	NA	TRBJ2-1	few	CASSPLGPLSSYNEQFF	TGTGCCAGCAGTCCCCTGGGGCCCCTTAGCTCCTACAATGAGCAGTTCTTC
TRBV9	NA	TRBJ2-7	few	CASSPLEGASYEQYF	TGTGCCAGCAGCCCCCTAGAAGGGGCCTCCTACGAGCAGTACTTC
TRBV7-9	TRBD1	TRBJ1-4	few	CASSPTRTGRDEKLFF	TGTGCCAGCAGCCCGACTCGGACAGGGAGAGATGAAAAACTGTTTTTT
TRBV12-3/TRBV12-4	NA	TRBJ2-7	NA	CASSFLQGLYEQYF	TGTGCCAGCAGTTTTTTACAGGGATTATACGAGCAGTACTTC
TRBV27	TRBD1	TRBJ2-1	NA	CASSRETGVHEQFF	TGTGCCAGCAGCCGCGAGACAGGGGTCCATGAGCAGTTCTTC
TRBV4-1	TRBD1	TRBJ2-5	NA	CASSFHGQGETQYF	TGCGCCAGCAGTTTTCATGGACAGGGGGAGACCCAGTACTTC
TRBV29-1	NA	TRBJ2-7	many	CSVAGAHEQYF	TGCAGCGTTGCAGGGGCACACGAGCAGTACTTC
TRBV12-3/TRBV12-4	NA	TRBJ1-2	many	CASSFGGGYGYTF	TGTGCCAGCAGTTTTGGGGGAGGCTATGGCTACACCTTC
TRBV9	TRBD2	TRBJ2-3	NA	CASSVAGGFKDTQYF	TGTGCCAGCAGCGTAGCGGGAGGGTTCAAAGATACGCAGTATTTT
TRBV11-1	NA	TRBJ2-7	NA	CASSLRGLQVQYF	TGTGCCAGCAGCTTGCGGGGGCTACAGGTGCAGTACTTC
TRBV28	NA	TRBJ1-1	NA	CASIVGGDTEAFF	TGTGCCAGCATTGTGGGGGGTGACACTGAAGCTTTCTTT
TRBV5-1	TRBD1	TRBJ2-7	few	CASSLSSGQGAQQYF	TGCGCCAGCAGCTTGTCATCTGGACAGGGGGCACAGCAGTACTTC